The clone carrying this T cell receptor (beta chain) was seen at least ten times. The CDR3 loop spans 14 amino acids. V lost 10 bases to trimming and J lost 4 bases, with 19 bases between them. Per the germline V gene, CDR1 is MDHEN and CDR2 is SYDVKM. This specimen comes from a study of Graves' ophthalmopathy and Graves' hyperthyroidism. Beta-chain TCR CDR3 regions were amplified from RNA transcripts. RT-PCR in the first round used HTBI primers; a second-round multiplex PCR followed. TCRdb fed the multiplex PCR reads into MiXCR, producing one record per CDR3 protein. Of 340,000 or so distinct CDR3 sequences in the sample, roughly a sixth were seen once.

The sequence was collected from an adult man with Graves' ophthalmopathy. Source material: peripheral blood. The chain uses TRBV28 and TRBJ1-2, with D tentatively TRBD1 (5 bases). The CDR3: CATNAQDVGYGYTF. DNA for the CDR3: TGTGCCACCAACGCACAGGACGTGGGCTATGGCTACACCTTC.